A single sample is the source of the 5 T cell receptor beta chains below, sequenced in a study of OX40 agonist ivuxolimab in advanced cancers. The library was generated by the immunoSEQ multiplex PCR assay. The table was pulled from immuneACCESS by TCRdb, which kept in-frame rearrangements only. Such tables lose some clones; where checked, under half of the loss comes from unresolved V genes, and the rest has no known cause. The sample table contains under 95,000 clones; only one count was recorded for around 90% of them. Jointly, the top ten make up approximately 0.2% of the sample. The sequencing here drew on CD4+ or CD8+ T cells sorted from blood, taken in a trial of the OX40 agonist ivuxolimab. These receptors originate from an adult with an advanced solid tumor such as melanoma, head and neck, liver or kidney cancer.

CDR3 loop: CASSKDRGGPNEQFF. The CDR3 nucleotides are TGTGCCAGCAGCAAAGACAGGGGTGGGCCCAATGAGCAGTTCTTC. The chain combines TRBV27 with TRBJ2-1; 8 positions match TRBD1. CDR1 and CDR2 from the germline V gene are MNHEY and SMNVEV (reference sequence). This CDR3 spans 15 amino acids. V lost 6 bases and J lost 6; bases outside the gene matches: 10.

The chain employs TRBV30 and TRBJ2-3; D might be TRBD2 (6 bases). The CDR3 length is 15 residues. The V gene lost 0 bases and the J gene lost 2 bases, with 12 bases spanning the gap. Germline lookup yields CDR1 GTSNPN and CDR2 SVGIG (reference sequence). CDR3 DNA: TGTGCCTGGAGTGTCCCGGGACTTAACACAGATACGCAGTATTTT. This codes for CAWSVPGLNTDTQYF.

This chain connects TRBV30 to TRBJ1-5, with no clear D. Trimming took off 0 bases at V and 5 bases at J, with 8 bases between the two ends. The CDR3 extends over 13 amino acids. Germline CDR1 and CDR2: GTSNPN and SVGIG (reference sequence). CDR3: CAWSVERHQPQHF. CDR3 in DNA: TGTGCCTGGAGTGTAGAGCGGCATCAGCCCCAGCATTTT.

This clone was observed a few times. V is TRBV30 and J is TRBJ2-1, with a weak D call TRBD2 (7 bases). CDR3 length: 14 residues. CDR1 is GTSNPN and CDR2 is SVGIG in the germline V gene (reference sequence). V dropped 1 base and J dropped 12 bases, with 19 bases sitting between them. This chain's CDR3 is CAWSGLAGGGVQFF. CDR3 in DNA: TGTGCCTGGAGTGGACTAGCTGGGGGCGGGGTGCAGTTCTTC.

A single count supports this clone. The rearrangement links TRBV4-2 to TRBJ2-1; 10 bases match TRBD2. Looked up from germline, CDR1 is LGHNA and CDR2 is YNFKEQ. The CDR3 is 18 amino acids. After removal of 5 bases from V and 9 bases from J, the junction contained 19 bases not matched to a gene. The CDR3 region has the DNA TGTGCCAGCAGCTCCCGAACGATAACAGCGGGGGGGCCGGGTGAGCAGTTCTTC. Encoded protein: CASSSRTITAGGPGEQFF.